This T cell receptor beta chain was documented in a study of beta chain features in type 1 diabetes. Background on the study: There was similarity between patients and healthy donors in age, gender and cell yields.

CDR3 length equals 13 residues. The germline V gene encodes CDR1 GTSNPN and CDR2 SVGIG (reference sequence). V gave up 0 bases and J gave up 11 bases, with 16 bases separating them. What was sequenced were expressed TCRB transcripts, since all of the isolated RNA had been reverse transcribed. TCRdb's copy holds only in-frame clones and misses some; the assay was immunoSEQ multiplex PCR. Of hundreds of thousands of clones listed, about an eighth are singletons. Study-level points and caveats: Sequencing of cDNA might inflate the share of cells that strongly express TCR. More deletions and fewer insertions at VDJ junctions were seen in type 1 diabetes patients. Moderate but significant shortening of TCRB CDR3s was recorded in all four CD4+ subsets from Type 1 diabetes patients.

This clone was picked up a small number of times. Antigen specificity is unknown. Sorted populations all had greater than 95% purity. The sample was naive CD4+ T cells from blood. This chain uses TRBV30 with TRBJ1-1; D call uncertain. The TCR sequence derives from a man younger than 35 with type 1 diabetes. CDR3 amino acids: CAWSVLGPTQAFF. The CDR3 DNA reads as TGTGCCTGGAGTGTACTGGGCCCCACTCAGGCTTTCTTT.